This T cell receptor (beta chain) derives from a study of T cell responses to AZD1222 COVID-19 vaccine. Study conclusions and caveats: Most donors were white British, females outnumbered males, and clonal diversity was possibly underestimated.

Combined were second doses at about 4 or about 12 weeks. Sequencing was performed with immunoSEQ multiplex PCR; in TCRdb, only in-frame clones are kept and a portion is missing. The sample carries tens of thousands of clones, roughly 90% recorded once. About this clone: Its antigen is not identified.

Germline values: CDR1 WSHSY, CDR2 SAAADI. Trimming at V came to 6 bases and at J to 3 bases, leaving 0 bases not matched to a gene. The length of the CDR3 is 13 residues. The specimen comprised peripheral blood, sampled 28 days after the second AZD1222 dose. This chain links TRBV10-2 with TRBJ2-2, with TRBD1 identical over 8 bases. This sequence originates from an adult who received the AZD1222 COVID-19 vaccine. This CDR3 reads CASRDRDTGELFF. Here the CDR3 DNA reads TGCGCCAGCAGGGACAGGGACACCGGGGAGCTGTTTTTT.